Below are 13 T cell receptor beta chains sequenced from a single sample in a study of CD8+CD57+ T cells in acquired aplastic anemia listed by TCRdb under 2018. The sequencing machine was an Illumina HiSeq 2000. Genomic DNA served as template for TCR beta VDJ combination and CDR3 sequence profiling. TCRdb ran its own pipeline on the public reads, namely fastp trimming at Q25 and MiXCR clone calling, and kept in-frame beta chains. Rows matching on CDR3 protein sequence are summarized as one entry with the most common DNA and genes. The sample table holds roughly 93,000 distinct CDR3 sequences, of which 65% to 70% were seen once. Approximately 60% of the sample rests with the top ten. Flow cytometry had shown CD8+CD57+ cell expansion in the patients selected for sequencing. The sample taken for sequencing was sorted CD4+, CD8+, or CD8+CD57+ T cells (not recorded which) from PBMCs. These TCRs come from a human donor with aplastic anemia.

This clonotype has just a few counts. In nucleotides, the CDR3 is TGTGCCAGCAGCGGACTTTACGAGCAGTACTTC. It specifies CASSGLYEQYF. The rearrangement links TRBV12-3 or TRBV12-4 to TRBJ2-7, with D possibly TRBD2 on 5 matching bases. The CDR3 spans 11 residues. V was cut by 6 bases and J by 4 bases, with 7 bases left in between.

The chain couples TRBV7-6 to TRBJ2-6, with D hard to call. V lost 1 base and J lost 3, with 7 bases in between. CDR3 length equals 15 residues. Looked up from germline, CDR1 is SGHVS and CDR2 is FNYEAQ. DNA of the CDR3: TGTGCCAGCAGCTTAGTTCTTGGTGGGGCCAACGTCCTGACTTTC. This codes for CASSLVLGGANVLTF.

The genes are TRBV6-4 and TRBJ1-4; TRBD1 agrees at 10 bases. Germline V lookup: CDR1 MRHNA, CDR2 SNTAGT. The trim removed 4 bases at V and 7 bases at J, leaving 12 bases unmatched. The CDR3 totals 17 residues. CDR3 amino acids: CASSGYGTGTGAEKLFF. In nucleotides, the CDR3 is TGTGCCAGCAGTGGCTACGGAACCGGGACAGGGGCTGAAAAACTGTTTTTT.

This clonotype was detected a few times. V and J are TRBV7-6 and TRBJ2-7; tentatively, D is TRBD2 (6 bases). The CDR3 is 14 residues long. Germline V gives CDR1 SGHVS, CDR2 FNYEAQ. V lost 1 base and J lost 2, with 9 bases in between. CDR3 region: CASSLVEGAYEQYF. CDR3 coding DNA: TGTGCCAGCAGCTTAGTGGAGGGAGCCTACGAGCAGTACTTC. Filled out from reference TRBV7-6 and TRBJ2-7, the complete variable domain reads GAGVSQSPRYKVTKRGQDVALRCDPISGHVSLYWYRQALGQGPEFLTYFNYEAQQDKSGLPNDRFSAERPEGSISTLTIQRTEQRDSAMYRCASSLVEGAYEQYFGPGTRLTVT.

The genes are TRBV19 and TRBJ1-1, with D perhaps TRBD1 (6 bases). Germline V gene sequence: CDR1 LNHDA, CDR2 SQIVND (reference sequence). V gave up 5 bases and J gave up 1 base, with 11 bases separating them. This CDR3 contains 14 residues. CDR3 nucleotide sequence: TGTGCCAGTAGTTCACAACAGGGGAACACTGAAGCTTTCTTT. This sequence encodes CASSSQQGNTEAFF.

This chain joins TRBV2 and TRBJ1-1, with D uncertain. The ends were cut back, 4 bases at V and 10 bases at J, with 13 bases in the middle. The CDR3 spans 12 residues. Per the germline V gene, CDR1 is SNHLY and CDR2 is FYNNEI. The CDR3 here is CASSGPGSGAFF. The CDR3 nucleotides are TGTGCCAGCAGTGGTCCGGGGAGCGGAGCTTTCTTT.

This clonotype is a singleton in its sample. The chain is built from TRBV7-3 and TRBJ2-5; 8 nucleotides match TRBD2. With 1 base clipped from V and 3 bases from J, the junction kept 19 bases outside the gene matches. There are 20 residues in the CDR3. The germline V gene encodes CDR1 SGHTA and CDR2 FQGTGA. The CDR3 DNA is TGTGCCAGCAGCTTAATAATCCAACTGATCGGCGGGGGGTCTGAAGAGACCCAGTACTTC. Amino acid sequence: CASSLIIQLIGGGSEETQYF.

This clonotype was observed once. The chain has TRBV19 and TRBJ1-5, with 9 bases fitting TRBD1. The V gene end was trimmed by 3 bases and the J gene end by 6 bases; junction bases not matched to a gene: 6. CDR1 and CDR2 from the germline V gene are LNHDA and SQIVND (reference sequence). The CDR3 is 15 amino acids. The DNA for the CDR3 is TGTGCCAGTAGTATTACAACAGGGGGCCGTCAGCCCCAGCATTTT. Its translation is CASSITTGGRQPQHF. Together with reference TRBV19 and TRBJ1-5, the CDR3 gives the full variable domain: DGGITQSPKYLFRKEGQNVTLSCEQNLNHDAMYWYRQDPGQGLRLIYYSQIVNDFQKGDIAEGYSVSREKKESFPLTVTSAQKNPTAFYLCASSITTGGRQPQHFGDGTRLSIL.

DNA of the CDR3: TGCAGTGCCAGGGAGGGGGCCACTGAAGCTTTCTTT. Translating gives CSAREGATEAFF. The chain is built from TRBV20-1 and TRBJ1-1; TRBD1 aligns across 7 bases. The V segment lost 6 bases and the J segment 4 bases; nucleotides outside the gene matches: 5. Germline lookup yields CDR1 DFQATT and CDR2 SNEGSKA (reference sequence). CDR3 length equals 12 residues.

Only a few counts were recorded for this clonotype. The chain employs TRBV20-1 and TRBJ2-3, with 10 bases aligning to TRBD2. The germline CDR1 and CDR2 sequences are DFQATT and SNEGSKA (reference sequence). The CDR3 consists of 15 residues. V shed 5 bases, J shed 8 bases, and the junction held 13 bases outside the gene matches. The DNA of the CDR3 is TGCAGTGCTGACACGAGCGGGAGGGCCGTTCGTACGCAGTATTTT. Its protein is CSADTSGRAVRTQYF.

The chain recombines TRBV10-1 with TRBJ2-1, with 12 bases identical to TRBD2. This CDR3 region has 17 residues. Germline trimming cut 1 base from V and 9 bases from J; bases unmatched to any gene: 10. The germline gives CDR1 WNHNN, CDR2 SYGVQD (reference sequence). The CDR3 coding sequence is TGCGCCAGCAGTGAGTACCAGCTAGCGGGAGGGCGAGGTGAGCAGTTCTTC. It specifies CASSEYQLAGGRGEQFF.

The chain couples TRBV25-1 to TRBJ1-1; D not resolved. There are 11 residues in the CDR3. Germline values: CDR1 MGHDK, CDR2 SYGVNS. V was pared by 10 bases and J by 2 bases, with 8 bases between. The CDR3 DNA reads TGTGCCACCACATTTAACACTGAAGCTTTCTTT. It translates to CATTFNTEAFF.

This chain joins TRBV20-1 and TRBJ2-3, with D perhaps TRBD2 (5 bases). The V end was cut by 7 bases, the J end by 4 bases, with 9 bases between. Germline V gives CDR1 DFQATT, CDR2 SNEGSKA (reference sequence). The length of the CDR3 is 11 residues. The CDR3 DNA reads TGCAGTGGGGAGAGGGCAGATACGCAGTATTTT. Its translation is CSGERADTQYF.